Shown below are 17 T cell receptor beta chains from a single sample sequenced in a study of cytomegalovirus exposure and HLA in healthy donors. PCR amplification relied on 60 Vbeta primers (plus 13 Jbeta primers). The repertoire was sequenced with immunoSEQ multiplex PCR; TCRdb's copy has only in-frame clones and lacks some. This table holds around 130,000 clones, 70% to 90% found once. The sample consisted of PBMCs. These receptors were taken from a boy under 18 in good health and CMV-seronegative.

The rearrangement joins TRBV5-1 to TRBJ1-2; 7 nucleotides agree with TRBD1. CDR1 and CDR2 from the germline V gene are SGHRS and YFSETQ. This CDR3 has 12 amino acids. V gave up 5 bases and J gave up 8 bases; unmatched junction bases: 6. The CDR3 nucleotides read TGCGCCAGCAGGGGACAGATGGGGGGCTACACCTTC. This gives the protein CASRGQMGGYTF.

The J gene is TRBJ1-6, the V gene TRBV5-6; no clear D. The CDR3 spans 15 residues. CDR1 is SGHDT, CDR2 YYEEEE, per germline. Trimming took off 0 bases at V and 10 bases at J, with 14 bases between the two ends. CDR3 DNA: TGTGCCAGCAGCTTGGCCTCAGGCCTGGGCTCACCCCTCCACTTT. Translation: CASSLASGLGSPLHF.

For the CDR3, the DNA is TGTGCCAGTACCCCGACAGGGTCCTATGGCTACACCTTC. Its translation: CASTPTGSYGYTF. The rearrangement joins TRBV19 to TRBJ1-2; TRBD1 agrees at 7 bases. The CDR3 totals 13 residues. Germline trimming cut 7 bases from V and 4 bases from J; bases unmatched to any gene: 6. CDR1 is LNHDA, CDR2 SQIVND, per germline (reference sequence). Supplemented by reference TRBV19 and TRBJ1-2, the full variable domain reads DGGITQSPKYLFRKEGQNVTLSCEQNLNHDAMYWYRQDPGQGLRLIYYSQIVNDFQKGDIAEGYSVSREKKESFPLTVTSAQKNPTAFYLCASTPTGSYGYTFGSGTRLTVV.

In regard to this clone: The junction does not match germline at one end; this may be a read error. The chain carries TRBV7-7 and TRBJ2-7; tentative D call: TRBD2 (5 bases). The CDR3 runs 13 residues. In germline, CDR1 is SSHAT, CDR2 FNYEAQ (reference sequence). The CDR3 region has the DNA TGTGCTAGCAGCTTATACGAGGGTTCCGAGCAGTACTTC. As protein: CASSLYEGSEQYF.

The chain links TRBV2 to TRBJ1-5; unclear D gene. The V gene's germline CDR1 is SNHLY and CDR2 FYNNEI. The CDR3 is 15 residues long. V lost 4 bases, J lost 0 bases, and 10 bases lay in between. The CDR3 bases are TGTGCCAGCAGTGGGGAGGGTAATAGCAATCAGCCCCAGCATTTT. Its protein product is CASSGEGNSNQPQHF.

The genes are TRBV27 and TRBJ2-7, with 10 nucleotides matching TRBD2. Unmatched junction bases numbered 2, after V lost 4 bases and J lost 5 bases. The CDR3 is 13 amino acids. Germline V gene data show CDR1 as MNHEY and CDR2 as SMNVEV (reference sequence). The DNA for the CDR3 is TGTGCCAGCAGTTCCGGACTAGCGGACGAGCAGTACTTC. Translating it yields CASSSGLADEQYF.

The chain combines TRBV4-3 with TRBJ2-7, with 9 bases that match TRBD2. Germline-derived CDR1 and CDR2 are LGHNA and YSLEER. The CDR3 runs 16 residues. V was clipped by 0 bases and J by 3 bases; unmatched bases: 6. In nucleotides, the CDR3 is TGCGCCAGCAGCCAAGATTTGGCTAGCGGGGTCTACGAGCAGTACTTC. This encodes CASSQDLASGVYEQYF.

The chain uses TRBV9 and TRBJ1-1, with a tentative D call TRBD1 (6 bases). CDR1 and CDR2 from the germline V gene are SGDLS and YYNGEE. The CDR3 spans 15 residues. Trimming took off 0 bases at V and 0 bases at J, with 9 bases between the two ends. CDR3 sequence: CASSVATGMNTEAFF. Written as DNA, the CDR3 is TGTGCCAGCAGCGTAGCTACAGGGATGAACACTGAAGCTTTCTTT.

The chain carries TRBV30 and TRBJ1-4; D ambiguous. Per germline, CDR1 GTSNPN and CDR2 SVGIG (reference sequence). V lost 0 bases and J 8 bases, leaving 10 bases between the germline ends. There are 13 residues in the CDR3. CDR3 in DNA: TGTGCCTGGAGTGTAGGAGGGAGCGAAAAACTGTTTTTT. This gives the protein CAWSVGGSEKLFF.

The rearrangement joins TRBV7-9 to TRBJ2-7, with 8 nucleotides matching TRBD1. V dropped 5 bases and J dropped 3; count of bases not matched to a gene: 6. The CDR3 is made up of 14 amino acids. Germline assignment: CDR1 SEHNR and CDR2 FQNEAQ (reference sequence). This CDR3 reads CASSPQGARYEQYF. The CDR3 DNA is TGTGCCAGCAGCCCTCAGGGGGCCCGCTACGAGCAGTACTTC.

This clone was seen only a few times. The V and J genes are TRBV4-3 and TRBJ2-7; 7 bases fit TRBD1. There are 15 residues in the CDR3. CDR1 is LGHNA and CDR2 is YSLEER in the germline V gene. Trimming at V came to 3 bases and at J to 5 bases, leaving 10 bases not matched to a gene. This CDR3 is CASSQGFTGVHEQYF. The CDR3, as DNA: TGCGCCAGCAGCCAGGGTTTTACAGGGGTACACGAGCAGTACTTC.

V gene TRBV5-1 combines with J gene TRBJ2-5; D might be TRBD2 (6 bases). The CDR3 is made up of 14 amino acids. Per the germline V gene, CDR1 is SGHRS and CDR2 is YFSETQ. V lost 4 bases, J lost 7 bases, and 17 bases lay in between. CDR3 bases: TGCGCCAGCAGCCCCGAGGGTATGGGGGGGACCCAGTACTTC. It codes for CASSPEGMGGTQYF.

V gene TRBV10-1 combines with J gene TRBJ2-1; the match to TRBD1 covers 8 bases. Losses at the gene ends were 7 bases for V and 2 bases for J; bases not matched to a gene: 7. The CDR3 length is 15 residues. From germline, CDR1 is WNHNN and CDR2 SYGVQD (reference sequence). CDR3 residues: CASNRGKVAYNEQFF. The CDR3 coding sequence is TGCGCCAGCAACAGGGGGAAGGTTGCCTACAATGAGCAGTTCTTC.

V and J are TRBV11-1 and TRBJ1-1, with TRBD1 matching 9 bases. With 5 bases clipped from V and 4 bases from J, the junction kept 5 bases outside the gene matches. Per the germline V gene, CDR1 is SGHAT and CDR2 is FQDESV (reference sequence). The CDR3 consists of 14 residues. The CDR3 is CASSHGQGSTEAFF. The CDR3 coding sequence is TGTGCCAGCAGCCATGGACAGGGGAGCACTGAAGCTTTCTTT.

This clone has a single count. The chain carries TRBV19 and TRBJ1-1; maybe TRBD1 (5 bases). CDR1 and CDR2 (germline): LNHDA, SQIVND (reference sequence). The CDR3 covers 13 residues. The V end lost 5 bases, the J end lost 3 bases, and 10 bases lay between the germline ends. Here the CDR3 DNA reads TGTGCCAGTAGTTCGGCCAGGGACACTGAAGCTTTCTTT. Amino acid sequence: CASSSARDTEAFF.

This clone was seen once. The rearrangement uses TRBV2 and TRBJ2-3; TRBD2 matches 9 bases. Germline lookup yields CDR1 SNHLY and CDR2 FYNNEI. The J segment lost 0 bases and the V segment lost 4 bases, leaving 5 bases of the junction unmatched. This CDR3 is built from 16 residues. CDR3: CASSASTSGSTDTQYF. The CDR3 coding sequence is TGTGCCAGCAGTGCATCCACTAGCGGGAGCACAGATACGCAGTATTTT.

The J gene is TRBJ2-7, the V gene TRBV11-1, with D tentatively TRBD2 (5 bases). CDR3 length equals 14 residues. Germline-derived CDR1 and CDR2 are SGHAT and FQDESV (reference sequence). V lost 5 bases and J lost 3, with 14 bases in between. The CDR3 here is CASSGIGGSYEQYF. The DNA of the CDR3 is TGTGCCAGCAGCGGCATAGGAGGTAGCTACGAGCAGTACTTC.